Included here is one TCR beta chain sequence, with context. Its antigen remains undetermined. Base qualities were left out, and no much larger clone turns up one base away. Deletion took 1 base off V and 1 base off J, with a span of 13 bases between the germline ends. The CDR3 runs 16 residues from the cysteine to the phenylalanine. Kept here is only the CDR3 DNA, which spans 48 bases and is read in frame from base 1. From a lookup of the germline V gene (reference sequence), CDR1 and CDR2 are LNHDA and SQIVND. This sample was included in a study of PD-L1 blockade in urothelial cancer (dated by TCRdb to between 2016 and 2019). Some background on the complete study: Every patient began therapy in 2014 and was given atezolizumab 1,200 mg intravenously every 3 weeks. About 85% of the 29 patients were identified as males with urothelial cancer of bladder origin, and a prior smoking history was reported by 18 of 29 patients. An ECOG performance status of 0 or 1 was recorded for the patients, and 0 to 3 prior chemotherapy regimens had been received by the patients. Blood samples were analyzed at 3 weeks after treatment start (second dose) and at 6 weeks after treatment start. Blood samples gave a median of about 150,000 T cells and 88,000 or so unique TCRs, with a median clonality of roughly 0.08. An exploratory multi-omic analysis was conducted of the somatic, immune and clinical correlates of response to PD-L1 blockade with atezolizumab in urothelial cancer. TCR sequencing covered pretreatment tumor samples and matched, serially collected peripheral blood taken before and after atezolizumab treatment. Durable clinical benefit meant progression-free survival longer than 6 months, and TCR features were also tested against progression-free and overall survival. Whole exome sequencing and RNA sequencing of pretreatment tumors were performed alongside TCR sequencing in the same patients. About 10 patients achieved durable clinical benefit and fewer than 25 did not. Some 29 patients had pretreatment blood TCR-seq, some 25 had at least one posttreatment blood collection, and some 25 had tumor TCR-seq. Overall results and qualifications from the work: Because of the small sample size (n ≈ 30) and the many exploratory analyses performed, the results are intended to be regarded as hypothesis-generating. At 3 weeks after the start of treatment, tumor-associated TCR clones in peripheral blood had expanded more in patients with durable benefit (n ≈ 24, p = 0.022). Improved progression-free and overall survival was associated with having pretreatment peripheral blood TCR clonality below the median.

Read against the paper, the sample's time point label means: peripheral blood 6 weeks after treatment start. A total of 25 to 30 patients with locally advanced or metastatic urothelial carcinoma, treated at Memorial Sloan Kettering on a trial protocol, made up the cohort. Peripheral blood mononuclear cells were collected pretreatment and during treatment, at between 1 and 8 total time points per patient. The Qiagen DNeasy Blood extraction kit was used to purify genomic DNA from total PBMCs and tumor samples. PBMCs were collected pretreatment and during treatment, and were isolated and stored as previously described. Synthetic TCR analog templates were spiked into each PCR so that absolute template abundance could be estimated from read counts. Using the immunoSEQ assay, TCRbeta CDR3 regions were amplified from genomic DNA with bias-controlled V and J gene primers. Sequencing of rearranged TCRbeta segments was done at approximately 20X coverage. The study's own analysis went as follows. Clustering was used to correct sequencing errors, and CDR3s were annotated against IMGT so that V, D and J genes could be assigned. Downstream analyses used only productive TCRbeta rearrangements, leaving out any out-of-frame or stop-codon sequences. Clonality was calculated as one minus the Shannon entropy normalized by the log of the number of unique productive sequences. Fisher's exact test with Benjamini-Hochberg correction, at a threshold of adjusted p below 0.01, was used to find clones that differed between time points or between blood and tumor. Imported from immuneACCESS, the table was reduced by TCRdb to in-frame sequences with V and J called. These copies leave out some clones; in studies compared against another copy, an unresolved V gene accounts for under half, and the cause of the remainder is not known. That table is the source of V, J and clone size, and D and trimming were worked out from the DNA. The sample records about 90,000 clones, approximately 82% of which are singletons. The top ten clones comprise roughly 8% of the sample.

The V and J genes are TRBV19 and TRBJ2-5, and possibly TRBD2, on 6 matching bases. Source: PBMCs, taken around atezolizumab (anti-PD-L1) treatment. The sequence derives from a man between 65 and 85 years old with urothelial cancer. The nucleotide sequence is TGTGCCAGTAGTATAGTTCCCGGCGGGGCCCAAGAGACCCAGTACTTC. This codes for CASSIVPGGAQETQYF.